This T cell receptor beta chain was profiled in a study of neoadjuvant nivolumab and ipilimumab in lung cancer (dated by TCRdb to 2020 to 2022). As for the study more broadly: Intravenous nivolumab was dosed at 3 mg/kg on days 1, 15 and 29, and in the combination arm ipilimumab 1 mg/kg was added on day 1 only. The primary trial endpoint was the major pathologic response (MPR) rate in the intention-to-treat population in each study arm. Of the 40 to 50 patients with operable NSCLC treated in the trial, about 23 were randomized to nivolumab monotherapy and roughly 21 to nivolumab plus ipilimumab. TCR repertoires were compared between pretherapy (baseline) peripheral blood and tumors resected at surgery after neoadjuvant immune checkpoint blockade. Seven patients had matched pretherapy and resected tumor pairs analyzed, with four treated with nivolumab and three with nivolumab plus ipilimumab. The full study reports these points: Resected tumors had greater TCR richness and clonality than tumor-adjacent uninvolved lung, and increases were observed in more dual-therapy-treated tumors. Tumor T-cell richness and clonality rose from pretherapy to surgery in three of three dual-therapy tumors but in only two of four nivolumab-treated tumors. A small number of samples underwent TCR sequencing. No significant correlation was found between TCR clonality and pathologic tumor regression, and only one major-pathologic-response sample was available for the clonality analysis. Richness in tumors resected after neoadjuvant therapy showed a positive correlation with pretherapy blood TCR richness (Spearman R ≈ 0.82).

Note on this clone: Its specific antigen is unknown. No base-level quality is on record; no much larger clone is a single base apart.

The time point label corresponds to: pretherapy, before neoadjuvant immune checkpoint inhibitors. The samples were taken from NEOSTAR, a phase 2 randomized trial in operable NSCLC that tested neoadjuvant nivolumab or nivolumab plus ipilimumab, followed by surgery. Via the germline V gene, CDR1 is SGHTA and CDR2 FQGTGA. V drops 1 base and J drops 0 bases, leaving 6 bases in between. The CDR3 numbers 15 residues from cysteine through phenylalanine. The sequence is cut down to CDR3 DNA, 45 bases in frame from base 1. Libraries were prepared through the immunoSEQ multiplex PCR assay. As for how the authors treated the data: Repertoires were summarized in terms of richness and clonality, and significantly expanded and contracted clones between pre- and post-therapy samples were identified. TCRdb's version of the immuneACCESS table is confined to in-frame rearrangements and falls short of the full clone set. An unresolved V gene accounts for under half of the shortfall where checked; the remainder is of unknown origin. Clone size and V and J calls were adopted from that table, with D and trimming inferred from the DNA. The sample yields 44,000 or so clones; roughly 89% were counted once. The ten top clones hold 3% to 4% of the sample.

Source: blood, taken before neoadjuvant nivolumab, alone or with ipilimumab. This clonotype was obtained from an adult with non-small cell lung cancer. Some clones in this sample may be carry-over from other donors' samples. The rearrangement joined TRBV7-3 to TRBJ2-2, with a tentative D gene TRBD2 over 6 matching bases. The CDR3 amino acid sequence is: CASSLSGTNTGELFF. The DNA sequence is given as TGTGCCAGCAGCTTAAGCGGGACGAACACCGGGGAGCTGTTTTTT.